One sample yielded the 20 T cell receptor beta chains listed below, sequenced in a study of cytomegalovirus exposure and HLA in healthy donors. Using immunoSEQ multiplex PCR, the repertoire was profiled, and TCRdb retains in-frame clones only, with some absent. This sample carries about 84,000 clones, roughly 88% of them seen once, and the ten largest clones take around 2.1%. The sequencing sample was made of PBMCs. The receptors were gathered from a man younger than 40 in good health and CMV-seronegative.

The chain couples TRBV10-3 to TRBJ1-4, with TRBD1 matching 9 bases. CDR1 is ENHRY, CDR2 SYGVKD, per germline. V lost 10 bases, J lost 8 bases, and 5 bases stayed unmatched. This CDR3 contains 12 residues. CDR3 residues: CATGQGEEKLFF. The CDR3 DNA sequence: TGTGCCACGGGACAGGGTGAGGAAAAACTGTTTTTT.

The chain uses TRBV29-1 and TRBJ2-5, with D possibly TRBD1 on 6 matching bases. Trimming left V 4 bases short and J 2 bases short, with 11 bases between. The CDR3 has 13 amino acids. Germline V gene lookup returns CDR1 SQVTM and CDR2 ANQGSEA. CDR3 sequence reads: CSVAPGQQETQYF. CDR3 in DNA: TGCAGCGTTGCACCGGGACAACAAGAGACCCAGTACTTC.

This rearrangement joins TRBV5-1 to TRBJ2-7; 9 bases align to TRBD1. V lost 3 bases to trimming and J lost 3 bases; unmatched junction nucleotides: 7. Germline CDR1 reads SGHRS; CDR2 reads YFSETQ. This CDR3 region has 15 residues. CDR3 protein: CASSSTGTGFYEQYF. The CDR3, as DNA: TGCGCCAGCAGCTCAACCGGGACAGGGTTCTACGAGCAGTACTTC.

This chain uses TRBV11-2 with TRBJ2-5; D unclear. Germline CDR1 SGHAT, CDR2 FQNNGV. Trimming shortened V by 3 bases and J by 0 bases, and 2 bases separated the two germline ends. The CDR3 is made up of 12 amino acids. The CDR3 spells CASSFNQETQYF. CDR3 DNA: TGTGCCAGCAGCTTCAACCAAGAGACCCAGTACTTC.

The rearrangement links TRBV28 to TRBJ1-2, with a weak D call TRBD1 (5 bases). Germline V lookup: CDR1 MDHEN, CDR2 SYDVKM. CDR3 length: 14 amino acids. The V gene lost 5 bases and the J gene lost 4 bases, with 14 bases spanning the gap. CDR3 nucleotides: TGTGCCAGCAGTATCCTGACAGAGGCCTATGGCTACACCTTC. Translated, it gives CASSILTEAYGYTF.

The chain recombines TRBV6-6 with TRBJ2-7, with D maybe TRBD1 (6 bases). Trimming stripped 5 bases from V and 1 base from J, with 9 bases between. This CDR3 is 13 amino acids long. Per the germline V gene, CDR1 is MNHNY and CDR2 is SVGAGI (reference sequence). Written as DNA, the CDR3 is TGTGCCAGCAGTAGGGACACTTCCTACGAGCAGTACTTC. This sequence encodes CASSRDTSYEQYF.

The CDR3 region is CASSFTGKQYF. In DNA, the CDR3 is TGTGCCAGCAGTTTCACAGGAAAGCAGTACTTC. This chain links TRBV28 with TRBJ2-7, with a possible D match to TRBD1 (5 bases). The V and J ends lost 3 bases and 8 bases respectively, with 8 bases between them. This CDR3 spans 11 amino acids. Germline-derived CDR1 and CDR2 are MDHEN and SYDVKM.

This clone was picked up one time. The J gene is TRBJ2-1, the V gene TRBV11-2; 12 bases line up with TRBD2. The CDR3 is 14 amino acids. Germline V CDR1 and CDR2: SGHAT, FQNNGV. The V gene end was trimmed by 6 bases and the J gene end by 7 bases; junction bases not matched to a gene: 4. CDR3 nucleotide sequence: TGTGCCAGCAGATGGACTAGCGGGAATAATGAGCAGTTCTTC. Encoded protein: CASRWTSGNNEQFF. Based on the CDR3 plus reference TRBV11-2 and TRBJ2-1, the full variable domain is EAGVAQSPRYKIIEKRQSVAFWCNPISGHATLYWYQQILGQGPKLLIQFQNNGVVDDSQLPKDRFSAERLKGVDSTLKIQPAKLEDSAVYLCASRWTSGNNEQFFGPGTRLTVL.

The chain employs TRBV28 and TRBJ2-3; TRBD1 agrees at 8 bases. The CDR3 consists of 13 residues. Germline V gives CDR1 MDHEN, CDR2 SYDVKM. Germline trimming cut 4 bases from V and 6 bases from J; bases unmatched to any gene: 3. This chain's CDR3 is CASSSYRGDTQYF. CDR3 in DNA: TGTGCCAGCAGTTCGTACAGGGGGGATACGCAGTATTTT.

The gene calls are TRBV27 and TRBJ2-7; 9 nucleotides match TRBD2. Losses at the gene ends were 5 bases for V and 2 bases for J; bases not matched to a gene: 10. CDR1 MNHEY and CDR2 SMNVEV come from the germline V gene (reference sequence). This CDR3 contains 16 residues. CDR3: CASSAYLAGGPYEQYF. The CDR3 bases are TGTGCCAGCAGTGCATACCTGGCGGGAGGGCCCTACGAGCAGTACTTC.

J is TRBJ1-2 and V is TRBV5-6; D unclear. The CDR3 contains 14 residues. The germline V gene encodes CDR1 SGHDT and CDR2 YYEEEE. The V end lost 3 bases, the J end lost 8 bases, and 17 bases lay between the germline ends. The CDR3 loop reads CASSSSGGIGGYTF. CDR3 bases: TGTGCCAGCAGCTCTTCGGGCGGGATTGGGGGCTACACCTTC.

CDR3 DNA sequence: TGTGCCAGTAGTACCTCCCTGGGCGTTAACTATGGCTACACCTTC. It specifies CASSTSLGVNYGYTF. V usage is TRBV19 and J usage is TRBJ1-2; the D is unclear. Deletions cut 4 bases from V and 1 base from J, with 13 bases between. Germline V CDR1 and CDR2: LNHDA, SQIVND (reference sequence). The length of the CDR3 is 15 residues.

The rearrangement joins TRBV6-5 to TRBJ2-1, with D possibly TRBD2 on 5 matching bases. V lost 4 bases, J lost 2 bases, and 12 bases lay in between. Germline CDR1 MNHEY, CDR2 SVGAGI. CDR3 length: 15 residues. In DNA form, the CDR3 reads TGTGCCAGCAGTTCTGCGGGTTTCACCTACAATGAGCAGTTCTTC. It is translated as CASSSAGFTYNEQFF.

This sequence joins TRBV7-6 and TRBJ2-6, with D perhaps TRBD2 (5 bases). The CDR3 has 16 amino acids. The V end was cut by 5 bases, the J end by 4 bases, with 15 bases between. Germline V gene lookup returns CDR1 SGHVS and CDR2 FNYEAQ. The CDR3: CASSPDRPGGANVLTF. The CDR3 bases are TGTGCCAGCAGCCCCGACCGCCCGGGGGGGGCCAACGTCCTGACTTTC.

This clone was picked up a small number of times. The chain is built from TRBV6-4 and TRBJ2-2, with D possibly being TRBD1 (5 bases). CDR1 and CDR2 (germline): MRHNA, SNTAGT. This CDR3 has 14 amino acids. Trimming left V 3 bases short and J 3 bases short, with 8 bases between. In DNA, the CDR3 is TGTGCCAGCAGTGAAGGGGCAGACACCGGGGAGCTGTTTTTT. The encoded protein is CASSEGADTGELFF.

V and J are TRBV9 and TRBJ1-4; maybe TRBD1 (6 bases). The CDR3 contains 14 residues. V lost 0 bases and J lost 8, with 11 bases in between. Germline CDR1 is SGDLS and CDR2 is YYNGEE. The CDR3 reads CASSVAGDGEKLFF. CDR3 sequence (DNA): TGTGCCAGCAGCGTAGCAGGGGATGGGGAAAAACTGTTTTTT.

The J gene is TRBJ2-3, the V gene TRBV18, with a possible D match to TRBD1 (7 bases). The V end lost 2 bases, the J end lost 4 bases, and 10 bases lay between the germline ends. CDR1 is KGHSH and CDR2 is LQKENI in the germline V gene. CDR3 size: 14 residues. DNA of the CDR3: TGTGCCAGCTCACCAGGAGGGGGCGCAGATACGCAGTATTTT. It codes for CASSPGGGADTQYF.

The chain couples TRBV2 to TRBJ1-5; perhaps TRBD1 as D (6 bases). Per the germline V gene, CDR1 is SNHLY and CDR2 is FYNNEI. Trimming cost V 4 bases and J 5 bases, with 12 bases left between them. CDR3 length equals 14 residues. CDR3 sequence reads: CASSATGNYQPQHF. CDR3 nucleotides: TGTGCCAGCAGTGCAACAGGGAATTATCAGCCCCAGCATTTT.

The chain employs TRBV7-9 and TRBJ1-1, with unresolved D. V was pared by 7 bases and J by 2 bases, with 11 bases between. Germline V gives CDR1 SEHNR, CDR2 FQNEAQ (reference sequence). The length of the CDR3 is 13 residues. The CDR3 protein is CASNAGFNTEAFF. CDR3 in DNA: TGTGCCAGCAACGCGGGATTTAACACTGAAGCTTTCTTT. Together with reference TRBV7-9 and TRBJ1-1, the CDR3 gives the full variable domain: DTGVSQNPRHKITKRGQNVTFRCDPISEHNRLYWYRQTLGQGPEFLTYFQNEAQLEKSRLLSDRFSAERPKGSFSTLEIQRTEQGDSAMYLCASNAGFNTEAFFGQGTRLTVV.

V gene TRBV19 combines with J gene TRBJ2-7; 10 positions match TRBD2. The CDR3 loop spans 15 amino acids. V shed 4 bases and J 0 bases; nucleotides not matched to a gene: 3. The germline CDR1 and CDR2 sequences are LNHDA and SQIVND (reference sequence). CDR3 in DNA: TGTGCCAGTAGTACGGCTAGCGGGAGCTCCTACGAGCAGTACTTC. Its translation is CASSTASGSSYEQYF.